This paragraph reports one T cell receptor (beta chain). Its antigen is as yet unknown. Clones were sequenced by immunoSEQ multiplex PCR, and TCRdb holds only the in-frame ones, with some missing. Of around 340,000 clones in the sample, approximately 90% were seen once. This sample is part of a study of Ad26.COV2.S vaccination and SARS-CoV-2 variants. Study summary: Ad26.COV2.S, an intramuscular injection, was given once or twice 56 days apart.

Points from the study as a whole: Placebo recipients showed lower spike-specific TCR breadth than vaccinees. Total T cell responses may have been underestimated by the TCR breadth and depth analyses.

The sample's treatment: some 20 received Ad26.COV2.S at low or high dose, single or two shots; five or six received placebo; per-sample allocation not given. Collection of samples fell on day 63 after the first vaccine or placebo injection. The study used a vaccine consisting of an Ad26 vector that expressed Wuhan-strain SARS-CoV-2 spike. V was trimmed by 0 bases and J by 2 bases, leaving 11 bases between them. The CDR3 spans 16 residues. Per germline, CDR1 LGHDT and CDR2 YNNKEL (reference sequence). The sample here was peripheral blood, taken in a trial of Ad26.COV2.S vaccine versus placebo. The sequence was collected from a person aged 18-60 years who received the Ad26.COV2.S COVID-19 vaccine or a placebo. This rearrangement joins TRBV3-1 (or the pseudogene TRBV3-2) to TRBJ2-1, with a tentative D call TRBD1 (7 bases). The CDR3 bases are TGTGCCAGCAGCCAAGATCCAGGGGGGACCTACAATGAGCAGTTCTTC. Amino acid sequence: CASSQDPGGTYNEQFF.